The T cell receptor beta chain described here comes from a study of siplizumab effects on memory and regulatory T cells. Method: immunoSEQ multiplex PCR; TCRdb's copy keeps in-frame clones and lacks some. Seen here are some 73,000 clones, roughly 93% observed once, and the top ten hold roughly 5.2%. As concerns this clone: Its specificity is unknown.

Study-wide points: Proliferating CD4+ or CD8+ clones, roughly 75-97% of them, lacked an assignable naive or memory phenotype. Sequences that were alloreactive and traceable to unstimulated CD4+ memory cells were significantly reduced by siplizumab. Whether proliferating Tregs in siplizumab cultures suppress was not functionally confirmed.

The specimen sequenced was CD8+ T cells sorted from blood. The clonotype originates from a human donor in good health.

The CDR3 is CATSVAGDYNEQFF. For the CDR3, the DNA is TGTGCCACCAGCGTGGCGGGTGACTACAATGAGCAGTTCTTC. V is TRBV15 and J is TRBJ2-1, with D maybe TRBD2 (5 bases). V was pared by 5 bases and J by 3 bases, with 11 bases between. Germline CDR1 reads LNHNV; CDR2 reads YYDKDF (reference sequence). This CDR3 is built from 14 residues. Full variable domain (outside the CDR3, taken from reference TRBV15 and TRBJ2-1): DAMVIQNPRYQVTQFGKPVTLSCSQTLNHNVMYWYQQKSSQAPKLLFHYYDKDFNNEADTPDNFQSRRPNTSFCFLDIRSPGLGDTAMYLCATSVAGDYNEQFFGPGTRLTVL.